This is a list of T cell receptor beta chains from one sample in a study of T-cell reconstitution after alpha-beta-depleted transplantation in children. TCRdb called the PCR reads again in MiXCR, with one record for every CDR3 protein. Counted here are 300,000 to 400,000 distinct CDR3 sequences, about 17% occurring once; the ten biggest clones make up 35% to 50%. The sequences come from PBMCs, mostly from graft donor cells, collected 360 days after TCRalphabeta/CD19-depleted stem cell transplant. Every receptor here comes from a male patient aged 2-10 years who had a stem cell transplant for acute lymphoblastic leukemia, so the T cells may come from the graft donor. Each CDR3 is given without its conserved first and last residue.

TRBV6-1	TRBJ2-7	ASRRGGQGLYEQH
TRBV7-2	TRBJ1-5	ASSLVGGGVNQPQH
TRBV18	TRBJ1-4	ASSPDRNEKLF
TRBV4-3	TRBJ2-7	ASSQEHPDEQY
TRBV28	TRBJ1-1	ASSLRTTEAF
TRBV7-6	TRBJ2-1	ASSAASYEQF
TRBV27	TRBJ2-7	ASSFSRGRILYEQY
TRBV20-1	TRBJ2-7	SAPGLAGGPGEQY
TRBV27	TRBJ1-1	ASSSDPRTEAF
TRBV19	TRBJ1-5	ASSMWDSNQPQH
TRBV28	TRBJ2-7	ASSYGRFPYEQY
TRBV11-2	TRBJ2-1	ASSSSGTSGQF
TRBV20-1	TRBJ2-2	SAGLQNTGELF
TRBV12-3/TRBV12-4	TRBJ2-2	ASRTSGLVATGELF
TRBV7-2	TRBJ2-3	ASSFHGTVTDTQY
TRBV7-9	TRBJ2-5	ASRWKETQY
TRBV9	TRBJ2-1	ASSVGPRLDPRSYNEQF
TRBV5-1	TRBJ2-3	ASSLGRPRPPDTQY
TRBV12-3/TRBV12-4	TRBJ2-1	ASRGTYNEQF
TRBV5-1	TRBJ2-5	ASSSATSHQETQY
TRBV29-1	TRBJ2-2	RRVTTPEGTGELF
TRBV5-6	TRBJ2-7	ASSLGVGPSYEQY
TRBV7-9	TRBJ2-7	ASSLAGSNEQY
TRBV12-3/TRBV12-4	TRBJ2-1	ASSLGDRVRGRTSGLLYNEQF
TRBV7-6	TRBJ1-1	ASSLENGNTEAF
TRBV4-3	TRBJ2-3	ASSPLGVAGSTDTQY
TRBV20-1	TRBJ1-4	SARDIDGPTNEKLF
TRBV10-3	TRBJ1-1	AIKTDRDSEAF
TRBV30	TRBJ2-1	AWSVWGGYAGRYNEQF
TRBV7-9	TRBJ2-5	ASSLTETQETQY
TRBV6-6	TRBJ2-7	ASRDRTSYEQY
TRBV9	TRBJ2-1	ASSVVPMPKYEQF
TRBV24-1	TRBJ1-5	ATSEANHQPQH
TRBV5-1	TRBJ2-7	ASSPGQVFYEQY
TRBV6-1	TRBJ2-1	ASSEGALREQF
TRBV24-1	TRBJ2-1	ATSETGQYNEQF
TRBV12-3/TRBV12-4	TRBJ2-5	ASSLVGGLAASAGGSQY
TRBV28	TRBJ1-5	ASFNRGLIGNQPQH
TRBV10-3	TRBJ1-2	AISLRGQANYGYT
TRBV10-2	TRBJ2-5	ASTPTSLGETQY
TRBV6-1	TRBJ2-6	ASSEMGAVSSGANVLT
TRBV20-1	TRBJ2-1	SARLGLAGEQF
TRBV29-1	TRBJ2-3	SVDSEQGEGSTDTQY
TRBV5-4	TRBJ1-4	ASSLGTENEKLF
TRBV7-2	TRBJ2-7	ASSYVPYEQY
TRBV12-3/TRBV12-4	TRBJ2-7	ASSFTASGRTEQY
TRBV30	TRBJ1-2	AWSVRARVGDGYT